Following are 20 T cell receptor beta chains from one sample sequenced in a study of blood T cell repertoires in COVID-19. Repertoires were generated with immunoSEQ multiplex PCR, while TCRdb's copy carries only in-frame clones and drops some. In the table there are some 220,000 clones, around 84% of which are singletons. The sample was peripheral blood. The receptors were gathered from a woman aged 55-69 years who had recovered from COVID-19.

This clone was observed a single time. This chain connects TRBV6-2 or TRBV6-3 to TRBJ2-7; 8 positions match TRBD2. Germline lookup yields CDR1 MNHEY and CDR2 SVGEGT. The CDR3 contains 16 residues. V lost 2 bases, J lost 0 bases, and 6 bases stayed unmatched. The CDR3 DNA reads as TGTGCCAGCAGTTACCCCGGGACTAGGGTCTCCTACGAGCAGTACTTC. Translation: CASSYPGTRVSYEQYF.

The chain uses TRBV5-5 and TRBJ1-1, with D unclear. The germline gives CDR1 SGHKS, CDR2 YYEKEE (reference sequence). The CDR3 length is 16 residues. V was cut by 0 bases and J by 4 bases, with 16 bases left in between. The CDR3 region is CASSLELQEATTEAFF. The CDR3 bases are TGTGCCAGCAGCTTGGAACTGCAGGAGGCTACCACTGAAGCTTTCTTT. Looking up the rest from reference TRBV5-5 and TRBJ1-1 gives the full variable domain: DAGVTQSPTHLIKTRGQQVTLRCSPISGHKSVSWYQQVLGQGPQFIFQYYEKEERGRGNFPDRFSARQFPNYSSELNVNALLLGDSALYLCASSLELQEATTEAFFGQGTRLTVV.

This chain joins TRBV10-3 and TRBJ1-2, with 9 bases fitting TRBD1. With 4 bases clipped from V and 7 bases from J, the junction kept 13 bases outside the gene matches. The CDR3 has 16 amino acids. Germline loops: CDR1 ENHRY, CDR2 SYGVKD. CDR3 sequence reads: CAISADRGLNYRGYTF. In DNA, the CDR3 is TGTGCCATCAGTGCGGACAGGGGTTTAAATTATCGTGGCTACACCTTC.

V and J are TRBV19 and TRBJ1-2; tentative D call: TRBD1 (5 bases). In germline, CDR1 is LNHDA, CDR2 SQIVND (reference sequence). The germline V and J ends were trimmed by 4 bases and 0 bases, with 12 bases remaining between them. CDR3 length: 15 amino acids. CDR3 protein: CASSKGVLPNYGYTF. CDR3 DNA: TGTGCCAGTAGTAAAGGGGTCCTACCTAACTATGGCTACACCTTC.

V gene TRBV11-3 combines with J gene TRBJ2-1; D might be TRBD2 (5 bases). The CDR3 has 13 residues. The germline V and J ends were trimmed by 3 bases and 8 bases, with 11 bases remaining between them. The germline gives CDR1 SGHNT, CDR2 YENEEA. As DNA, the CDR3 is TGTGCCAGCAGCTTCGAGACTACGGATGAGCAGTTCTTC. This sequence encodes CASSFETTDEQFF.

The gene calls are TRBV12-5 and TRBJ2-3; TRBD2 aligns across 13 bases. V shed 6 bases and J 0 bases; nucleotides not matched to a gene: 6. The CDR3 has 17 residues. Germline values: CDR1 LGHNT, CDR2 FRNRAP. CDR3: CASGWGLAGSSTDTQYF. DNA of the CDR3: TGTGCTAGTGGCTGGGGACTAGCGGGGTCCAGCACAGATACGCAGTATTTT.

The chain combines TRBV14 with TRBJ1-6, with TRBD1 matching over 8 bases. J was trimmed by 7 bases and V by 2 bases; bases with no gene match: 13. The CDR3 loop spans 18 amino acids. CDR1 is SGHDN and CDR2 is FVKESK in the germline V gene. The CDR3 bases are TGTGCCAGCAGCCAATTCAGGGCAGGGGGCCCTTCCAATTCACCCCTCCACTTT. Translated, it gives CASSQFRAGGPSNSPLHF. The full variable domain, in which reference TRBV14 and TRBJ1-6 provide the parts outside the CDR3, is EAGVTQFPSHSVIEKGQTVTLRCDPISGHDNLYWYRRVMGKEIKFLLHFVKESKQDESGMPNNRFLAERTGGTYSTLKVQPAELEDSGVYFCASSQFRAGGPSNSPLHFGNGTRLTVT.

The chain carries TRBV5-6 and TRBJ2-3; tentatively, D is TRBD1 (6 bases). CDR3 length: 15 amino acids. Germline values: CDR1 SGHDT, CDR2 YYEEEE. The V and J ends lost 1 base and 8 bases respectively, with 17 bases between them. CDR3 protein: CASSLLSTPRGTQYF. The DNA for the CDR3 is TGTGCCAGCAGCTTGTTATCAACACCCAGGGGTACGCAGTATTTT. Filled out from reference TRBV5-6 and TRBJ2-3, the complete variable domain reads DAGVTQSPTHLIKTRGQQVTLRCSPKSGHDTVSWYQQALGQGPQFIFQYYEEEERQRGNFPDRFSGHQFPNYSSELNVNALLLGDSALYLCASSLLSTPRGTQYFGPGTRLTVL.

The V call is TRBV6-5, the J call TRBJ1-3, with a possible D match to TRBD1 (5 bases). Trimming took 6 bases from V and 4 from J, leaving 10 bases between them. CDR1 MNHEY and CDR2 SVGAGI come from the germline V gene. This CDR3 comprises 13 residues. CDR3 residues: CASSPGLGNTIYF. In DNA form, the CDR3 reads TGTGCCAGCAGCCCAGGGTTGGGAAACACCATATATTTT.

This clone appeared a single time. The chain links TRBV9 to TRBJ1-2; D is uncertain. The V gene lost 3 bases and the J gene lost 4 bases, with 7 bases spanning the gap. CDR3 length equals 12 residues. Per germline, CDR1 SGDLS and CDR2 YYNGEE. The CDR3, as DNA: TGTGCCAGCAGCGACAGACCCTATGGCTACACCTTC. It translates to CASSDRPYGYTF.

The gene calls are TRBV5-5 and TRBJ2-7; 16 bases are shared with TRBD2. The CDR3 runs to 18 residues. Trimming cost V 4 bases and J 3 bases; bases outside gene matches: 10. Looked up from germline, CDR1 is SGHKS and CDR2 is YYEKEE (reference sequence). CDR3 sequence: CASSTAGTSGGAFYEQYF. The CDR3 region has the DNA TGTGCCAGCAGCACCGCCGGGACTAGCGGGGGGGCCTTCTACGAGCAGTACTTC.

V is TRBV15 and J is TRBJ1-5; 9 bases are a match to TRBD1. The CDR3 is made up of 15 amino acids. J lost 6 bases, V lost 5 bases, and 8 bases had no gene match. Looked up from germline, CDR1 is LNHNV and CDR2 is YYDKDF (reference sequence). This CDR3 is CATSRDRDASQPQHF. CDR3 DNA: TGTGCCACCAGCCGGGACAGGGATGCAAGTCAGCCCCAGCATTTT.

This clone came up a few times. The rearrangement uses TRBV2 and TRBJ2-2; TRBD1 is a possible D gene (5 bases). V was clipped by 6 bases and J by 5 bases, with 7 bases between them. The germline V gene has CDR1 SNHLY and CDR2 FYNNEI. The CDR3 is made up of 12 amino acids. The CDR3 loop is CASRRQTGELFF. The CDR3, as DNA: TGTGCCAGCAGGAGACAGACCGGGGAGCTGTTTTTT.

The chain links TRBV5-6 to TRBJ2-1; 11 bases are shared with TRBD2. V shed 4 bases and J 1 base; nucleotides not matched to a gene: 1. The germline V gene encodes CDR1 SGHDT and CDR2 YYEEEE. CDR3 size: 15 residues. CDR3: CASSPSGGSYNEQFF. In DNA, the CDR3 is TGTGCCAGCAGCCCTAGCGGGGGGTCCTACAATGAGCAGTTCTTC.

This chain uses TRBV2 with TRBJ1-1; perhaps TRBD1 as D (5 bases). This CDR3 is built from 15 residues. The V gene's germline CDR1 is SNHLY and CDR2 FYNNEI. With 0 bases removed from V and 5 bases from J, the gap between germline ends came to 13 bases. The CDR3 coding sequence is TGTGCCAGCAGTGAAGCGCTCGGGGGGAGGACTGAAGCTTTCTTT. It encodes CASSEALGGRTEAFF. The full variable domain, rest sourced from reference TRBV2 and TRBJ1-1, is EPEVTQTPSHQVTQMGQEVILRCVPISNHLYFYWYRQILGQKVEFLVSFYNNEISEKSEIFDDQFSVERPDGSNFTLKIRSTKLEDSAMYFCASSEALGGRTEAFFGQGTRLTVV.

The sample holds a few counts of this clone. The chain carries TRBV29-1 and TRBJ2-1; TRBD1 matches 8 bases. CDR3 size: 14 residues. Germline-derived CDR1 and CDR2 are SQVTM and ANQGSEA. The junction had 11 bases not matched to a gene; V was cut back by 7 bases and J by 6 bases. The CDR3 loop is CSALRGLIGNEQFF. CDR3 nucleotides: TGCAGCGCCCTCAGGGGGCTTATTGGCAATGAGCAGTTCTTC.

This chain joins TRBV6-5 and TRBJ2-4; D may be TRBD1 (6 bases). V lost 10 bases, J lost 6 bases, and 16 bases lay in between. This CDR3 region has 13 residues. Germline V gives CDR1 MNHEY, CDR2 SVGAGI. For the CDR3, the DNA is TGTGCCACTACCATACAGGGTGGAAACATTCAGTACTTC. Translation gives CATTIQGGNIQYF.

This chain joins TRBV6-5 and TRBJ2-3; 8 bases map to TRBD2. Germline lookup yields CDR1 MNHEY and CDR2 SVGAGI. Trimming took 8 bases from V and 5 from J; bases not matched to a gene: 9. CDR3 size: 14 residues. This CDR3 is CASQTGGHEDTQYF. CDR3 DNA: TGTGCCAGCCAGACGGGGGGGCATGAAGATACGCAGTATTTT.

This chain uses TRBV11-2 with TRBJ2-3, with a tentative D call TRBD1 (5 bases). Trimming stripped 6 bases from V and 5 bases from J, with 15 bases between. Germline CDR1 is SGHAT and CDR2 is FQNNGV. The CDR3 has 14 residues. The CDR3 region has the DNA TGTGCCAGCAGTTGGGGTGACAGTCAAGATACGCAGTATTTT. Amino acid sequence: CASSWGDSQDTQYF.

The chain links TRBV7-2 to TRBJ2-5, with 7 bases fitting TRBD2. This CDR3 spans 14 amino acids. The germline CDR1 and CDR2 sequences are SGHTA and FQGNSA. V gave up 5 bases and J gave up 4 bases; unmatched junction bases: 7. CDR3 sequence: CASSPRLAGETQYF. The CDR3 DNA sequence: TGTGCCAGCAGCCCCAGACTAGCCGGAGAGACCCAGTACTTC.